The clone carrying this T cell receptor (beta chain) appeared a few times. With 2 bases clipped from V and 0 bases from J, the junction kept 2 bases outside the gene matches. Per germline, CDR1 MNHEY and CDR2 SMNVEV (reference sequence). The length of the CDR3 is 17 residues. Each CDR3 protein gets one entry after TCRdb re-called the 5' RACE reads with MiXCR. The table records 200,000 to 250,000 distinct CDR3 sequences, over 12% of them present only once. This specimen belongs to a study of identical twins. The chain joins TRBV27 to TRBJ2-1, with 12 bases aligning to TRBD2. Sequenced: memory (CD45RO+) T cells sorted from blood. The receptor was isolated from a woman in her late teens or twenties in good health. CDR3 residues: CASSLATSGSSYNEQFF. The DNA of the CDR3 is TGTGCCAGCAGTTTAGCGACTAGCGGGAGCTCCTACAATGAGCAGTTCTTC.